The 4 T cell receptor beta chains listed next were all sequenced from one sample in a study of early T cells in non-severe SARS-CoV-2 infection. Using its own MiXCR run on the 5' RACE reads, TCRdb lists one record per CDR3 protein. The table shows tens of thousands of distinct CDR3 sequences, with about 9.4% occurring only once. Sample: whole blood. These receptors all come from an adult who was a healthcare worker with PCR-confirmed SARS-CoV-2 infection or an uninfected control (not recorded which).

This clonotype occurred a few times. This CDR3 reads CASSARPTTGTGSSEQYF. CDR3 in DNA: TGTGCCAGCAGCGCCCGCCCTACTACCGGGACAGGGTCAAGTGAGCAGTACTTC. V and J are TRBV7-6 and TRBJ2-7; TRBD1 matches 9 bases. The CDR3 extends over 18 amino acids. Germline values: CDR1 SGHVS, CDR2 FNYEAQ. J was trimmed by 7 bases and V by 5 bases; bases with no gene match: 21.

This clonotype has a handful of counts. CDR3 nucleotide sequence: TGTGCCAGCAGTTCCGGCTACCAAGAGACCCAGTACTTC. It specifies CASSSGYQETQYF. The J gene is TRBJ2-5, the V gene TRBV12-3 or TRBV12-4; unclear D gene. V dropped 4 bases and J dropped 0 bases, with 6 bases sitting between them. The CDR3 runs to 13 residues.

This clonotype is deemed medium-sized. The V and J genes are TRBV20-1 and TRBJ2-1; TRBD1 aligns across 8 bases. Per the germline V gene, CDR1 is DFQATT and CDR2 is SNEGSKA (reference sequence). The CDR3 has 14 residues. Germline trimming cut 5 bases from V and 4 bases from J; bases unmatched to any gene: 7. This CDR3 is CSAGDRGDYNEQFF. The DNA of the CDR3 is TGCAGTGCTGGCGACAGGGGAGATTACAATGAGCAGTTCTTC.

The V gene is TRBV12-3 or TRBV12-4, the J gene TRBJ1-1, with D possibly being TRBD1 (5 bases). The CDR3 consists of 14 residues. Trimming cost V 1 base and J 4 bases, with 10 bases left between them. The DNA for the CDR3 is TGTGCCAGCAGTTTAGTAGGGGCCCGCACTGAAGCTTTCTTT. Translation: CASSLVGARTEAFF.